This T cell receptor (beta chain) is from a study of shared clonotypes between healthy human individuals (dated by TCRdb to 2020 to 2022). Looking at the study overall: Two women and a few men aged 18 to 49 years were included in the cohort. For each donor, three plates each were used for CD4 naive and CD4 memory, two plates were used for CD8 naive, and one plate was used for CD8 memory. The study deeply sequenced blood TCR repertoires of five healthy adults to estimate repertoire size and the extent of clonotype sharing between individuals. To increase sequencing depth and limit assay-specific biases, different laboratories used diverse techniques to prepare libraries and sequence TCR repertoires. Per donor, leukapheresis produced somewhere between about 0.8 and 9.5 billion PBMCs.

As encoded in the germline V gene, CDR1 is ENHRY while CDR2 is SYGVKD. Trimming at the junction amounts to 10 bases on V and 10 bases on J, and the germline ends lie 19 bases apart. There are 12 amino acids in the CDR3, from cysteine to phenylalanine inclusive. The retained sequence is limited to the CDR3, 36 bases, with the frame set at the first base. On this clone itself: Its antigen target is currently unknown. No clone much larger than this one lies a single base away; base qualities are absent.

CD8 naive samples were CD45RO-negative cells positively selected for CCR7, giving a CD45RA+CCR7+ population that excluded TemRA cells. The donors were healthy, HIV-negative adults who had no recently reported acute infections or vaccinations. Every donor was a Caucasian adult residing in Nashville, Tennessee, USA. Blood was collected by leukapheresis, and PBMCs were isolated by Ficoll-Histopaque density gradient centrifugation and then cryopreserved in liquid nitrogen vapor phase. Purity and quantity of every magnetically sorted T cell population were checked by analytical flow cytometry. From each sorted fraction, genomic DNA was isolated and quantified by UV absorbance on a Nanodrop 2000c. Points the paper makes about the study in general: Because the study included only a small number of donors, the genetic and exposure-history diversity represented was limited. Even with the large sequencing depth, rarefaction of the sorted-subset datasets indicated that sequencing was incomplete. Naive subsets generally had larger estimated clonotype richness than memory subsets did. Sampling was limited to blood, and TCR repertoires in tissue likely differ from TCR repertoires in blood. When a few donors were compared, the shared fraction of clonotypes was about 5% for naive CD4, less than 4% for naive CD8, more than 2% for memory CD4, and 0.3% to 0.5% for memory CD8. Pairwise subsampling indicated that sequencing depth was expected to affect the degree of clonotype sharing among donors. Compared with non-shared clonotypes, the clonotypes found in all four sorted-subset donors had higher generation probabilities.

Using the deep immunoSEQ assay, multiplex PCR amplified TCR CDR3 regions from genomic DNA. Extracted genomic DNA from each cell subset was distributed evenly across all wells of several immunoSEQ 96-well plates, and each plate was treated as a replicate. For sorted subsets, each replicate PCR was loaded with roughly 200 ng genomic DNA, equivalent to 30,000 to 35,000 T cell genomes. Purified libraries were measured with a Qubit 3.0 fluorometer, size-checked on a Bioanalyzer 2100, and measured again with the KAPA Library Quantification kit. Every immunoSEQ 96-well plate was sequenced on a separate single-read 150-cycle Illumina NextSeq 550 flow cell. The original methods were these. The immunoSEQ output contained only junctional sequences without quality scores, so filtering could not match that applied to full-length reads. To assign V/J genes and CDR3, sequences were annotated using PyIR, a Python wrapper for IgBLAST v1.9, with IMGT germline references. Any read was removed if the V/J assignment was weak (E-value above 1e-6), the CDR3 was missing, or the read contained stop codons, out-of-frame junctions, or ambiguous translated residues. A V3J clonotype was defined by an identical inferred V gene, J gene, and CDR3 amino acid sequence. The percentage overlap between two repertoires was calculated by dividing the number of shared unique clonotypes by the size of the smaller repertoire. Three approaches were used to assess repertoire richness: RTK rarefaction, the Chao1 estimator, and Recon v2.1 estimates of unobserved clonotypes. Generation probabilities for all TCRbeta clonotypes obtained by the gDNA method from a handful of donors were computed using OLGA. TCRdb mirrors the immuneACCESS table, restricted to in-frame sequences. Some clones are absent from its copies; in checked studies, under half trace to an unresolved V gene, and the reason for the others is unknown. V and J calls and clone size come straight from that table; D and trimming were deduced from the DNA. Present in this sample are about 2 million clones, roughly 94% of which were seen just once. The ten top clones hold 0.95% to 1.5% of the sample.

The sequencing input was naive CD8+ T cells sorted from blood. The sample's cell subset or site label, in plain terms: CD45RA+CCR7+. The rearranged chain carries TRBV10-3 and TRBJ1-2; TRBD1 could be the D gene, as 5 bases match. The origin of this receptor is a man younger than 35 in good health. The CDR3 here reads CATTQGREHYTF. Here is the DNA: TGTGCCACCACTCAGGGAAGGGAGCACTACACCTTC.